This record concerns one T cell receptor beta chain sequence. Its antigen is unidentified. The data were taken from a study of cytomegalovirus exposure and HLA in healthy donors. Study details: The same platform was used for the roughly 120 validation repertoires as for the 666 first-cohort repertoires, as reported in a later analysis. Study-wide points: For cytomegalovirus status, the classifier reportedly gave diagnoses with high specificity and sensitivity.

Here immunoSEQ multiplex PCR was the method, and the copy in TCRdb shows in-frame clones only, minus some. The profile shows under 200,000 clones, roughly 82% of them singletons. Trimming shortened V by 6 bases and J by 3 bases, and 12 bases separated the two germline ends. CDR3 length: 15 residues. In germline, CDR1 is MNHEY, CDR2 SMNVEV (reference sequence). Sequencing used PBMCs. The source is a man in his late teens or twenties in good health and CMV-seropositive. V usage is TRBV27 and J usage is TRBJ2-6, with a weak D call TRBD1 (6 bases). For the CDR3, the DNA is TGTGCCAGCAGGAGCCAGGGGCTTGGGGCCAACGTCCTGACTTTC. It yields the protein CASRSQGLGANVLTF.